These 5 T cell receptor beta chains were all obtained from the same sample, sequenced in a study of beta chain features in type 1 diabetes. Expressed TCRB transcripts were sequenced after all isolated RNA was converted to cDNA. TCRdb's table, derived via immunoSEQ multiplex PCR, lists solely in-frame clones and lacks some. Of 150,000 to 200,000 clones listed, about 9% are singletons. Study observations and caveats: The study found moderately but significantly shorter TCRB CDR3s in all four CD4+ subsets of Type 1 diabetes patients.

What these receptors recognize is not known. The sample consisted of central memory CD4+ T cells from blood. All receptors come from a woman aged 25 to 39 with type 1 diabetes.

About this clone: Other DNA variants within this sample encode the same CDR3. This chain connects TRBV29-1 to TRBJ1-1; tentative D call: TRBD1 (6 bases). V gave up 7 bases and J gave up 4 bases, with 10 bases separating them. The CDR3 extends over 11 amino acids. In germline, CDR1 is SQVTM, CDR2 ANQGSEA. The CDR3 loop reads CSATGTTEAFF. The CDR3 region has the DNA TGCAGCGCCACAGGGACCACTGAAGCTTTCTTT.

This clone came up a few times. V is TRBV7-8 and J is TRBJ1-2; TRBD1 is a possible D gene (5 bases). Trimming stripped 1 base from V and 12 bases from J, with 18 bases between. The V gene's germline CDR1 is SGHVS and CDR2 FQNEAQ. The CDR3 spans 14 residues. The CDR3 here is CASSLDRVGEVDTF. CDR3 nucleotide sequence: TGTGCCAGCAGCTTAGATCGTGTAGGGGAGGTCGACACCTTC.

This CDR3 is CASSLASGSEQFF. The CDR3, as DNA: TGTGCCAGCAGTTTAGCTAGCGGGAGTGAGCAGTTCTTC. V is TRBV27 and J is TRBJ2-1; TRBD2 aligns across 10 bases. CDR1 is MNHEY, CDR2 SMNVEV, per germline (reference sequence). The CDR3 extends over 13 amino acids. V lost 2 bases and J lost 9; bases outside the gene matches: 1.

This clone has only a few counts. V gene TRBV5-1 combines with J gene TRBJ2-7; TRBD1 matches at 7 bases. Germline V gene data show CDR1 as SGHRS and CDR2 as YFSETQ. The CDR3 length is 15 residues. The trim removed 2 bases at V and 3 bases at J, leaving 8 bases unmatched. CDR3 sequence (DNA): TGCGCCAGCAGCTTTGCTACAGGGGTGGACTACGAGCAGTACTTC. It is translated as CASSFATGVDYEQYF.

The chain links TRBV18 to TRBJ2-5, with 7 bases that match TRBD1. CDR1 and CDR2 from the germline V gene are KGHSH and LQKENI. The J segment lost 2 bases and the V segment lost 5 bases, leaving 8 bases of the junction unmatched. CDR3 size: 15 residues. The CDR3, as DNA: TGTGCCAGCTCAGAACAGACAGGGACGCAAGAGACCCAGTACTTC. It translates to CASSEQTGTQETQYF. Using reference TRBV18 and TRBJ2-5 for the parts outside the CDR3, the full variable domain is NAGVMQNPRHLVRRRGQEARLRCSPMKGHSHVYWYRQLPEEGLKFMVYLQKENIIDESGMPKERFSAEFPKEGPSILRIQQVVRGDSAAYFCASSEQTGTQETQYFGPGTRLLVL.